Reported below is one T cell receptor beta chain. One end of the junction does not line up with germline, which may come from a read error. The table came from immunoSEQ multiplex PCR; TCRdb's copy has only in-frame clones and leaves some out. The data show roughly 93,000 clones, 92% seen once. This entry belongs to a study of OX40 agonist ivuxolimab in advanced cancers. CDR1 MNHEY and CDR2 SVGAGI come from the germline V gene. The CDR3 contains 12 residues. This sequence was found in an adult with an advanced solid tumor such as melanoma, head and neck, liver or kidney cancer. Here the sequenced sample was CD4+ or CD8+ T cells sorted from blood, taken in a trial of the OX40 agonist ivuxolimab. The chain recombines TRBV6-5 with TRBJ1-1, with unresolved D. The chain's CDR3 is CASSSVVGIHDF. The CDR3 DNA follows: TGTGCCAGCTCCTCGGTAGTGGGAATCCACGACTTT.